The 29 T cell receptor beta chains listed next were all sequenced from one sample in a study of early T cells in non-severe SARS-CoV-2 infection. MiXCR was run by TCRdb on the 5' RACE reads, yielding one entry per CDR3 protein. The sample consists of fewer than 60,000 distinct CDR3 sequences, 8% to 13% of them appearing once. Specimen: whole blood. All receptors come from an adult who was a healthcare worker with PCR-confirmed SARS-CoV-2 infection or an uninfected control (not recorded which).

Notes on this clonotype: This sequence may be a read error, since a much larger clone differs from it by one base. The J gene is TRBJ2-2, the V gene TRBV7-3; D gene unclear. V was cut by 2 bases and J by 0 bases, with 10 bases left in between. The CDR3 contains 16 residues. CDR1 is SGHTA, CDR2 FQGTGA, per germline. CDR3 protein: CASSLHGKTNTGELFF. CDR3 sequence (DNA): TGTGCCAGCAGCTTACATGGCAAGACGAACACCGGGGAGCTGTTTTTT.

This clonotype has ten or more counts. The CDR3 is CASNGQGVGYTQYF. CDR3 DNA: TGTGCCAGCAACGGACAGGGGGTTGGCTATACGCAGTATTTT. This chain uses TRBV12-3 or TRBV12-4 with TRBJ2-3, with 10 bases fitting TRBD1. This CDR3 contains 14 residues. After removal of 7 bases from V and 7 bases from J, the junction contained 8 bases not matched to a gene.

This clonotype has a count of ten or more. This chain links TRBV25-1 with TRBJ2-3; 8 bases are shared with TRBD2. CDR1 and CDR2 from the germline V gene are MGHDK and SYGVNS. Trimming cost V 1 base and J 0 bases; bases outside gene matches: 0. This CDR3 spans 15 amino acids. Written as DNA, the CDR3 is TGTGCCAGCAGTGAATCTAGCGGGAGCACAGATACGCAGTATTTT. As protein: CASSESSGSTDTQYF.

This clonotype has ten or more counts. The chain employs TRBV5-8 and TRBJ1-2; TRBD1 might be the D (6 bases). Germline assignment: CDR1 SGHTS and CDR2 YDEGEE. The CDR3 length is 14 residues. V lost 4 bases to trimming and J lost 5 bases, with 15 bases between them. This chain's CDR3 is CASSTQTGGYGYTF. CDR3 DNA: TGTGCCAGCAGCACTCAGACAGGCGGGTATGGCTACACCTTC.

V usage is TRBV2 and J usage is TRBJ2-2; D remains unclear. CDR1 is SNHLY, CDR2 FYNNEI, per germline. Trimming took 6 bases from V and 6 from J, leaving 14 bases between them. This CDR3 is built from 14 residues. The CDR3 protein is CASRPPASSGELFF. CDR3 nucleotides: TGTGCCAGCAGGCCCCCAGCGAGTTCCGGGGAGCTGTTTTTT.

V is TRBV5-1 and J is TRBJ2-7; 7 bases agree with TRBD2. Germline CDR1 reads SGHRS; CDR2 reads YFSETQ. The CDR3 extends over 13 amino acids. The V segment lost 4 bases and the J segment 7 bases; nucleotides outside the gene matches: 8. The CDR3 is CASSMTSSNEQYF. The CDR3 DNA follows: TGCGCCAGCAGCATGACTAGCAGTAATGAGCAGTACTTC.

This clonotype showed up just a few times. V gene TRBV9 combines with J gene TRBJ1-1, with D possibly being TRBD1 (5 bases). Trimming took 5 bases from V and 1 from J, leaving 15 bases between them. There are 15 residues in the CDR3. Per the germline V gene, CDR1 is SGDLS and CDR2 is YYNGEE. This chain's CDR3 is CASSTQGGRNTEAFF. The CDR3 DNA reads TGTGCCAGCAGTACTCAGGGAGGGCGGAACACTGAAGCTTTCTTT.

This clonotype appeared many times. The CDR3 bases are TGTGCCAGCAGCGGGCAGGGTTTCGGAGAGCAGTACTTC. The encoded protein is CASSGQGFGEQYF. This chain joins TRBV7-2 and TRBJ2-7; tentative D call: TRBD1 (5 bases). The CDR3 extends over 13 amino acids. V shed 5 bases and J shed 7 bases, with 15 bases lying between them. Germline CDR1 and CDR2: SGHTA and FQGNSA.

The V and J genes are TRBV19 and TRBJ1-5, with 9 bases fitting TRBD1. The germline V gene has CDR1 LNHDA and CDR2 SQIVND (reference sequence). Trimming took 3 bases from V and 7 from J; bases not matched to a gene: 13. The CDR3 runs 17 residues. The CDR3 reads CASSINRGRNSRQPQHF. The CDR3 DNA reads TGTGCCAGTAGTATCAACAGGGGGCGGAATAGCAGGCAGCCCCAGCATTTT.

This clonotype has just a few counts. The rearrangement links TRBV6-6 to TRBJ2-3; 8 bases fit TRBD2. V dropped 2 bases and J dropped 0; count of bases not matched to a gene: 7. CDR3 length: 17 residues. The germline CDR1 and CDR2 sequences are MNHNY and SVGAGI (reference sequence). The CDR3 DNA sequence: TGTGCCAGCAGTTACCCGTTAGCGGGAACTAGCACAGATACGCAGTATTTT. It translates to CASSYPLAGTSTDTQYF.

This clonotype was recorded many times. The chain uses TRBV2 and TRBJ2-4; no definite D call. The CDR3 has 16 amino acids. Germline-derived CDR1 and CDR2 are SNHLY and FYNNEI. Trimming left V 6 bases short and J 0 bases short, with 15 bases between. The CDR3 DNA is TGTGCCAGCAGGGGGTCCGCTCTTGTAGCCAAAAACATTCAGTACTTC. Translated: CASRGSALVAKNIQYF.

The V call is TRBV7-8, the J call TRBJ1-6; unclear D gene. This CDR3 contains 14 residues. Germline CDR1 and CDR2: SGHVS and FQNEAQ. The V end was cut by 6 bases, the J end by 5 bases, with 11 bases between. In DNA form, the CDR3 reads TGTGCCAGCAGACTAATTTTAGATAATTCACCCCTCCACTTT. It encodes CASRLILDNSPLHF.

This chain uses TRBV30 with TRBJ1-4; perhaps TRBD1 as D (5 bases). The V end lost 3 bases, the J end lost 5 bases, and 22 bases lay between the germline ends. The CDR3 runs 17 residues. Germline-derived CDR1 and CDR2 are GTSNPN and SVGIG (reference sequence). CDR3 amino acids: CAWRTPGSGNPNEKLFF. For the CDR3, the DNA is TGTGCCTGGAGGACGCCGGGCTCAGGGAACCCCAATGAAAAACTGTTTTTT.

This clonotype was seen a few times. This chain joins TRBV10-3 and TRBJ1-2; TRBD1 agrees at 7 bases. The length of the CDR3 is 14 residues. The V and J ends lost 3 bases and 4 bases, in that order; junction bases with no gene match: 5. From germline, CDR1 is ENHRY and CDR2 SYGVKD. CDR3 amino acids: CAISEDRVGYGYTF. The CDR3 coding sequence is TGTGCCATCAGTGAAGACAGGGTAGGCTATGGCTACACCTTC.

V and J are TRBV7-9 and TRBJ2-1; 9 bases map to TRBD2. V lost 7 bases and J lost 6; bases outside the gene matches: 7. Germline V gene sequence: CDR1 SEHNR, CDR2 FQNEAQ (reference sequence). The CDR3 contains 14 residues. CDR3 amino acids: CASNPGLATNEQFF. The CDR3 bases are TGTGCCAGCAATCCGGGACTAGCAACCAATGAGCAGTTCTTC.

This clonotype was observed a few times. V is TRBV6-6 and J is TRBJ2-3, with D perhaps TRBD2 (6 bases). The CDR3 length is 13 residues. Looked up from germline, CDR1 is MNHNY and CDR2 is SVGAGI (reference sequence). V lost 5 bases and J lost 7, with 13 bases in between. The CDR3 here is CASSIRDSNTQYF. The DNA for the CDR3 is TGTGCCAGCAGTATCCGGGACTCGAATACGCAGTATTTT.

This clonotype was counted many times. The chain carries TRBV29-1 and TRBJ2-5; 10 bases are a match to TRBD1. The CDR3 is made up of 15 amino acids. Trimming took 6 bases from V and 6 from J; bases not matched to a gene: 13. The germline gives CDR1 SQVTM, CDR2 ANQGSEA. The DNA of the CDR3 is TGCAGCGTCGTGACAACCGGACAGGGGGGTAAGACCCAGTACTTC. Amino acids: CSVVTTGQGGKTQYF.

The chain carries TRBV7-2 and TRBJ1-1, with D hard to call. Germline V gives CDR1 SGHTA, CDR2 FQGNSA. V was trimmed by 5 bases and J by 0 bases, leaving 13 bases between them. The CDR3 runs to 15 residues. The CDR3, as DNA: TGTGCCAGCAGCCATATCGGGCTCTTGAACACTGAAGCTTTCTTT. Protein sequence: CASSHIGLLNTEAFF.

This clonotype was recorded a few times. This chain connects TRBV29-1 to TRBJ2-5; 7 nucleotides match TRBD2. V shed 2 bases and J 5 bases; nucleotides not matched to a gene: 8. Germline V lookup: CDR1 SQVTM, CDR2 ANQGSEA. This CDR3 is 14 amino acids long. CDR3 region: CSVEFSSGAETQYF. CDR3 sequence (DNA): TGCAGCGTTGAATTTTCCAGCGGGGCCGAGACCCAGTACTTC.

This clonotype was seen at least ten times. The chain employs TRBV7-9 and TRBJ1-2; 8 positions agree with TRBD1. From germline, CDR1 is SEHNR and CDR2 FQNEAQ (reference sequence). V gave up 7 bases and J gave up 5 bases; unmatched junction bases: 9. The CDR3 extends over 14 amino acids. DNA for the CDR3: TGTGCCAGCACCTGGGGACAGGAGATTTATGGCTACACCTTC. Protein sequence: CASTWGQEIYGYTF.

The rearrangement links TRBV5-5 to TRBJ1-5; D perhaps matches TRBD1 (5 bases). The CDR3 length is 13 residues. CDR1 and CDR2 (germline): SGHKS, YYEKEE (reference sequence). V was cut by 1 base and J by 7 bases, with 9 bases left in between. The CDR3 region has the DNA TGTGCCAGCAGCTTGTCTGGGACCCAGCCCCAGCATTTT. Amino acid sequence: CASSLSGTQPQHF.

At least ten counts were recorded for this clonotype. This chain uses TRBV19 with TRBJ1-2; D unresolved. The CDR3 sequence is 15 residues long. In germline, CDR1 is LNHDA, CDR2 SQIVND (reference sequence). V was trimmed by 7 bases and J by 6 bases, leaving 21 bases between them. The CDR3 DNA reads as TGTGCCAGTACCCCCGCGGGGATCGGTCGAGATGGCTACACCTTC. Translating it yields CASTPAGIGRDGYTF.

This clonotype was seen only a few times. V and J are TRBV30 and TRBJ1-4, with 7 bases lining up with TRBD1. The CDR3 is 14 amino acids. The germline gives CDR1 GTSNPN, CDR2 SVGIG (reference sequence). Losses at the gene ends were 2 bases for V and 6 bases for J; bases not matched to a gene: 6. CDR3 in DNA: TGTGCCTGGAGTCTAGGGGGCGGCGATGAAAAACTGTTTTTT. The encoded protein is CAWSLGGGDEKLFF.

This clonotype came up many times. This chain links TRBV4-3 with TRBJ2-3; 9 bases agree with TRBD2. Germline-derived CDR1 and CDR2 are LGHNA and YSLEER. The CDR3 runs to 18 residues. V lost 1 base and J lost 6; bases outside the gene matches: 14. CDR3 DNA sequence: TGCGCCAGCAGCCAAGCGTTCGTAGGGCGGGGGGGGCCGGATACGCAGTATTTT. Protein sequence: CASSQAFVGRGGPDTQYF.

This clonotype was found a few times. The V call is TRBV7-9, the J call TRBJ2-3; D unresolved. Trimming pared 2 bases from V and 6 bases from J, leaving 12 bases between. The CDR3 sequence is 14 residues long. Looked up from germline, CDR1 is SEHNR and CDR2 is FQNEAQ (reference sequence). CDR3 residues: CASSLFTSVDTQYF. CDR3 nucleotides: TGTGCCAGCAGCTTATTCACAAGTGTGGATACGCAGTATTTT.

This chain links TRBV25-1 with TRBJ2-2; the match to TRBD1 covers 7 bases. Germline CDR1 and CDR2: MGHDK and SYGVNS. The CDR3 is 15 residues long. V gave up 4 bases and J gave up 2 bases; unmatched junction bases: 4. The CDR3 region is CASSGWTGNTGELFF. DNA for the CDR3: TGTGCCAGCAGTGGGTGGACAGGAAACACCGGGGAGCTGTTTTTT.

This clonotype was observed a handful of times. A junction end diverges from the germline sequence, so it may reflect a read error. The chain has TRBV12-3 or TRBV12-4 and TRBJ2-1; 12 nucleotides line up with TRBD2. The CDR3 totals 14 residues. CDR3 amino acids: CASSLAGGPGEQFF. CDR3 bases: TGTGCCAGCAGTCTAGCGGGAGGGCCGGGTGAGCAGTTCTTC.

This clonotype was seen repeatedly, ten times or more. This chain joins TRBV6-5 and TRBJ1-2; 10 bases map to TRBD1. The CDR3 is 13 residues long. Germline CDR1 MNHEY, CDR2 SVGAGI. Losses at the gene ends were 4 bases for V and 6 bases for J; bases not matched to a gene: 2. In nucleotides, the CDR3 is TGTGCCAGCAGTTTCGGGACAGGGGATGGCTACACCTTC. Amino acid sequence: CASSFGTGDGYTF.

The chain combines TRBV18 with TRBJ1-1; D gene unclear. The CDR3 runs 15 residues. The germline CDR1 and CDR2 sequences are KGHSH and LQKENI. V shed 2 bases and J shed 4 bases, with 14 bases lying between them. The CDR3 loop is CASSPTPLMGTEAFF. The DNA for the CDR3 is TGTGCCAGCTCACCAACGCCCCTCATGGGCACTGAAGCTTTCTTT.